This TCR beta chain was identified in a study of siplizumab effects on memory and regulatory T cells. Study-wide findings and caveats: Confirmatory evidence of suppressive function in proliferating siplizumab-culture Tregs was not obtained.

Donor pairs, three in total, had unstimulated naive, memory, effector memory and TEMRA subsets sequenced. Per germline, CDR1 KGHSH and CDR2 LQKENI. The length of the CDR3 is 14 residues. Unmatched junction bases numbered 3, after V lost 1 base and J lost 4 bases. The protocol was immunoSEQ multiplex PCR, while the TCRdb copy is restricted to in-frame clones and leaves out a portion. Altogether approximately 60,000 clones are present, 70% to 85% being singletons, with the ten largest covering less than 0.55%. In regard to this clone: Its antigen is currently unknown.

Sequencing was done on a sample of memory CD4+ T cells sorted from blood. This TCR came from a human donor in good health. The chain carries TRBV18 and TRBJ1-1; TRBD1 matches at 7 bases. The CDR3 DNA reads as TGTGCCAGCTCACCACAGGGGGCGGGCACTGAAGCTTTCTTT. Its translation: CASSPQGAGTEAFF.